This T cell receptor (beta chain) emerged from a study of regulatory T cells in long-lasting Graves disease. Overall study context: For under 3 months, newly diagnosed Graves' patients had been taking antithyroid drugs. Findings and limits, study-wide: Persistent disease favored TRBV28, TRBJ1-2 and TRBJ2-5. Comparison showed that persistent patients shared more public clonotypes (around 3,000) than new patients (966).

Assembly of TCR beta libraries relied on iRepertoire HTBI primers together with Arm-PCR of CDR3 regions. TCRdb called the multiplex PCR reads again in MiXCR, with one record for every CDR3 protein. The sample includes about 320,000 distinct CDR3 sequences, 15% to 20% of them seen just once. Time point specified: newly diagnosed GD, antithyroid drugs for less than 3 months. The authors made the TCR library using RNA they extracted from PBMCs. Germline values: CDR1 ENHRY, CDR2 SYGVKD. The CDR3 consists of 15 residues. Trimming left V 5 bases short and J 6 bases short, with 20 bases between. This clonotype appeared a few times. Its antigen remains unknown.

The source of this sequence is a female donor with Graves disease. The sequences come from peripheral blood mononuclear cells (PBMCs), collected at new diagnosis, from a patient treated with antithyroid drugs. This chain connects TRBV10-3 to TRBJ2-7; the D is unclear. CDR3 loop: CAISLSSGSVVEQYF. The CDR3 DNA sequence: TGTGCCATCAGTCTCAGCTCCGGGTCCGTGGTCGAGCAGTACTTC.